This T cell receptor (beta chain) originates from a study of blood T cells in healthy people across ages. Study-wide results and limits: Conclusively comparing naive with antigen-experienced cells was impossible with unsorted PBMCs.

About this clonotype itself: What it recognizes is unknown.

The CDR3 contains 14 residues. The V gene's germline CDR1 is MGHRA and CDR2 YSYEKL. Trimming stripped 1 base from V and 3 bases from J, with 10 bases between. For the second PCR, which ran for about 6 to 11 cycles, a sample-barcoded 5' primer and a J-beta primer mix were used. TCRdb passed the 5' RACE reads through MiXCR, listing each CDR3 protein once. Of about 1.5 million distinct CDR3 sequences listed, 40% to 50% were seen once; the top ten hold under 8%. A minimum of 5 micrograms of total RNA was extracted per sample. The J gene is TRBJ2-7, the V gene TRBV4-1; D ambiguous. Input material: blood. This clonotype was obtained from a woman aged 18-35 years in good health. The CDR3 sequence: CASSQGRLGYEQYF. CDR3 DNA: TGCGCCAGCAGCCAAGGGCGCTTAGGCTACGAGCAGTACTTC.